The source of this T cell receptor (beta chain) is a study of regulatory T cells in long-lasting Graves disease. This clonotype was picked up many times. The germline CDR1 and CDR2 sequences are SNHLY and FYNNEI. CDR3 length: 13 amino acids. The V and J ends lost 10 bases and 3 bases, in that order; junction bases with no gene match: 4. The time point is: newly diagnosed GD, antithyroid drugs for less than 3 months. PBMC RNA served as the TCR library source. CDR3 regions were amplified by Arm-PCR using iRepertoire HTBI primers to build TCR beta libraries. One entry per CDR3 protein, called by TCRdb with MiXCR from the multiplex PCR reads. The sample consists of 250,000 to 400,000 distinct CDR3 sequences, 15% to 20% of them appearing once.

V usage is TRBV2 and J usage is TRBJ2-3, with 10 positions matching TRBD1. The source is a female donor with Graves disease. This sample comprised peripheral blood mononuclear cells (PBMCs), obtained at new diagnosis, from a patient treated with antithyroid drugs. The CDR3, as DNA: TGTGCCATGGGGGACAGGGGAACAGATACGCAGTATTTT. Encoded protein: CAMGDRGTDTQYF.